Listed below are T cell receptor beta chains from one sample, sequenced in a study of neurological immune-mediated disorders. TCRdb itself ran the 5' RACE reads through MiXCR, one entry per CDR3 protein. Seen here are 43,000 or so distinct CDR3 sequences, about 13% observed once, and the top ten hold approximately 10%. The material sequenced was PBMCs. Receptor source: a man under 40 in good health. Each CDR3 is given with its conserved first and last residue. A D gene is named only where the DNA matches it firmly. Clone sizes are given selectively: once, few, many, or a class where the clone is expanded.

d_call	v_call	j_call	clone_size	cdr3_aa
NA	TRBV7-9	TRBJ2-3	NA	CASSLEYTQYF
NA	TRBV5-1	TRBJ2-7	once	CASSLVTTIGRYEQYF
TRBD2	TRBV5-1	TRBJ2-3	few	CASSLAGSTDTQYF
NA	TRBV5-1	TRBJ2-6	many	CASSSVGVGANVLTF
TRBD2	TRBV20-1	TRBJ2-7	many	CSARLPAGAAHEQYF
NA	TRBV30	TRBJ2-7	NA	CAWGPTYEQYF
NA	TRBV5-1	TRBJ2-7	many	CASSSMTSAYEQYF
TRBD1	TRBV20-1	TRBJ1-4	many	CSARDRGRVNEKLFF
NA	TRBV20-1	TRBJ1-4	many	CSARRQYEKLFF
TRBD2	TRBV5-1	TRBJ2-1	many	CASSLTLAGVNEQFF
TRBD2	TRBV7-2	TRBJ2-2	many	CASSLGGLVGGELFF
TRBD1	TRBV4-2	TRBJ1-1	NA	CSSSLRQGEALF
TRBD1	TRBV5-1	TRBJ2-5	many	CASSLAGQGRGYEETQYF
NA	TRBV7-3	TRBJ2-1	many	CASSWATTSNNEQFF
NA	TRBV5-1	TRBJ2-7	many	CASSLVGRTYEQYF
TRBD1	TRBV5-1	TRBJ2-2	many	CASTDRVNTGELFF